This TCR beta chain appears in the sequencing data of a study of beta chain features in type 1 diabetes. Study-level results: Type 1 diabetes patients had TCRB CDR3s that were shorter (moderately but significantly so) in all four CD4+ subsets. At VDJ recombination sites, type 1 diabetes patients had fewer insertions and more deleted nucleotides.

This clone has a handful of counts. Its antigen is undetermined. Expressed TCRB transcripts were sequenced because the isolated RNA had all been reverse transcribed beforehand. Sequenced naive, central memory and regulatory T cell samples produced an average of roughly 3.5 million reads. Generated by immunoSEQ multiplex PCR, the TCRdb table keeps only in-frame clones and is missing some. The sample consists of over 200,000 clones, under 13% of them appearing once. Sequencing used naive CD4+ T cells from blood. The receptor comes from a man younger than 45 with type 1 diabetes.

The CDR3 bases are TGTGCCAGCAGCCTGCGACAGGGGTTAGACACTGAAGCTTTCTTT. It is translated as CASSLRQGLDTEAFF. The chain employs TRBV7-9 and TRBJ1-1; 8 nucleotides agree with TRBD1. Germline CDR1 SEHNR, CDR2 FQNEAQ (reference sequence). The CDR3 totals 15 residues. After removal of 5 bases from V and 3 bases from J, the junction contained 8 bases not matched to a gene.